Here is one TCR beta chain with its context. Mismatch with germline at one junction end may stem from a read error. The sample has other DNA sequences that encode this CDR3 too. Germline V gene data show CDR1 as SGHTA and CDR2 as FQGTGA. This CDR3 contains 14 residues. This record belongs to a study of cytomegalovirus exposure and HLA in healthy donors. Researchers ran the PCR with 60 Vbeta and 13 Jbeta primers. The data were produced by immunoSEQ multiplex PCR, yet TCRdb's version contains in-frame clones alone and is incomplete. The repertoire holds some 150,000 clones, with about 80% as singletons. This TCR was sampled from a woman aged 45-65 years in good health and CMV-seronegative. The V gene is TRBV7-3, the J gene TRBJ2-3; D unresolved. Sequencing was carried out using PBMCs. CDR3 protein: CASSLDSNTDTQYF. CDR3 in DNA: TGCGCCAGCAGCTTAGACTCGAACACAGATACGCAGTATTTT.